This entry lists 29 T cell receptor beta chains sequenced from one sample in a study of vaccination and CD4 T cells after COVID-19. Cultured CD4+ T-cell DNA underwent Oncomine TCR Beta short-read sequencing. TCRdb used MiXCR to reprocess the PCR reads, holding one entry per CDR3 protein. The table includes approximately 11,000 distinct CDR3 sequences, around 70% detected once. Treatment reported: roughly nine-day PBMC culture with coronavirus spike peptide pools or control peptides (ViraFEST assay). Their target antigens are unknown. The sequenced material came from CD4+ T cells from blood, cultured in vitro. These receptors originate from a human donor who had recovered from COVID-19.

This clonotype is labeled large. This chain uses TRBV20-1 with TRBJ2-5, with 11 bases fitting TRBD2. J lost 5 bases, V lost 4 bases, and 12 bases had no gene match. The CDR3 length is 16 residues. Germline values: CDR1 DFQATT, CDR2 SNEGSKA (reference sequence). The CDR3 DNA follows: TGCAGTGCTACCCTATTACTAGCGGGAGTGGCTGAGACCCAGTACTTC. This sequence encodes CSATLLLAGVAETQYF.

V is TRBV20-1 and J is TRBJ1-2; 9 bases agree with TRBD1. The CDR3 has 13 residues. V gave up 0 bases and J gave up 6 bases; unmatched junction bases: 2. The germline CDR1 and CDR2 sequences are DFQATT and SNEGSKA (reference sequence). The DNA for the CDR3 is TGCAGTGCTAGAGAGAGGACAGGGGATGGCTACACCTTC. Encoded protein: CSARERTGDGYTF.

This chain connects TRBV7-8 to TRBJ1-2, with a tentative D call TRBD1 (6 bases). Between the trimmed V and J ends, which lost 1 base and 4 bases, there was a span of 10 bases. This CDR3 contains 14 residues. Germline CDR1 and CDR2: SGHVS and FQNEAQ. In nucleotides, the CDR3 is TGTGCCAGCAGCTTAGAATCAGGGGTCTATGGCTACACCTTC. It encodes CASSLESGVYGYTF.

The CDR3 DNA reads as TGTGCCAGCAGCTTGGAACTAGCAGGTATGGAGCAGTACTTC. This sequence encodes CASSLELAGMEQYF. The J gene is TRBJ2-7, the V gene TRBV11-2; D possibly corresponds to TRBD2 (6 bases). Trimming removed 3 bases at V and 7 bases at J, with 16 bases between. This CDR3 is built from 14 residues. Looked up from germline, CDR1 is SGHAT and CDR2 is FQNNGV.

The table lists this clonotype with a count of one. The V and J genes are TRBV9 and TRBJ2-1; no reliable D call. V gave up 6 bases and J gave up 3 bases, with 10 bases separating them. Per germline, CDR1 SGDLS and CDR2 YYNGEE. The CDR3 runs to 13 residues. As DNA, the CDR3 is TGTGCCAGCACCTTCGGTAACTACAATGAGCAGTTCTTC. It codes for CASTFGNYNEQFF.

Here the CDR3 DNA reads TGTGCCAGCAGCCCCACCCTGGGCGAGCAGTACTTC. This encodes CASSPTLGEQYF. V gene TRBV9 combines with J gene TRBJ2-7; D unclear. CDR1 is SGDLS, CDR2 YYNGEE, per germline. V lost 4 bases and J 6 bases, leaving 11 bases between the germline ends. The CDR3 runs 12 residues.

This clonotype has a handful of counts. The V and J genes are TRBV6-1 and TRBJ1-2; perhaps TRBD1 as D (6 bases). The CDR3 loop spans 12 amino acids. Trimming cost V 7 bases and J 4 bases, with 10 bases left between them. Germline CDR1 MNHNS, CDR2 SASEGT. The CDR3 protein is CASNQGSYGYTF. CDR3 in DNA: TGTGCCAGCAATCAGGGGAGCTATGGCTACACCTTC.

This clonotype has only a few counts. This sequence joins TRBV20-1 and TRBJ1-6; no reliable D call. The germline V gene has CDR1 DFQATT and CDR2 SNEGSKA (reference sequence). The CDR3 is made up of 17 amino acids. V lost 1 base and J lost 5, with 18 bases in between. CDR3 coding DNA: TGCAGTGCTAGAGTGAGGCGTGGAGGACCAAATAATTCACCCCTCCACTTT. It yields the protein CSARVRRGGPNNSPLHF.

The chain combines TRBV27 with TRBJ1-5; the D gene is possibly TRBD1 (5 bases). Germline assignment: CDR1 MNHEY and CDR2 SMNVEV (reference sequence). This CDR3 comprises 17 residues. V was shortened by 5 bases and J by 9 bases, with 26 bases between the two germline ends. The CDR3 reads CASSPPVVQGGRGPQHF. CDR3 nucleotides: TGTGCCAGCAGTCCCCCAGTCGTCCAGGGAGGACGAGGGCCCCAGCATTTT.

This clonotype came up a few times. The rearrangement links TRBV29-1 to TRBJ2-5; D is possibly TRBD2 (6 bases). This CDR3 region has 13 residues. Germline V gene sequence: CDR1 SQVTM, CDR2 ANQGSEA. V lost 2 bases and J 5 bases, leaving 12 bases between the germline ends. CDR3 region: CSVERRAGETQYF. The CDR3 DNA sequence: TGCAGCGTTGAACGTCGGGCGGGGGAGACCCAGTACTTC.

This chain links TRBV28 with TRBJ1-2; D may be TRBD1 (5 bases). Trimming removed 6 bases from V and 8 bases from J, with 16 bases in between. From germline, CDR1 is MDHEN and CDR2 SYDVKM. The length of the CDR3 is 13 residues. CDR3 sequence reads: CASRAQGMQGYTF. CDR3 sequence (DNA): TGTGCCAGCAGGGCCCAGGGTATGCAAGGCTACACCTTC.

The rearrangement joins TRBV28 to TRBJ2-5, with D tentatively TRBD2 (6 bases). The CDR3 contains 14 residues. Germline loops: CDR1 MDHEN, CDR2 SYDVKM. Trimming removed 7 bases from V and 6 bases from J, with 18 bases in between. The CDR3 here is CASTLGDSRKTQYF. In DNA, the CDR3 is TGTGCCAGCACCCTGGGGGACTCAAGGAAGACCCAGTACTTC.

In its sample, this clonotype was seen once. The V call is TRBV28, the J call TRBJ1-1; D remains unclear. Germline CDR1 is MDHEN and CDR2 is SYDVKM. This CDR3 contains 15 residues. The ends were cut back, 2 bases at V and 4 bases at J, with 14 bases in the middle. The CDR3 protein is CASSLTGPLGTEAFF. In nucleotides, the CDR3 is TGTGCCAGCAGTTTAACTGGACCCCTTGGCACTGAAGCTTTCTTT. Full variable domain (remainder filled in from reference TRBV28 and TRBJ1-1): DVKVTQSSRYLVKRTGEKVFLECVQDMDHENMFWYRQDPGLGLRLIYFSYDVKMKEKGDIPEGYSVSREKKERFSLILESASTNQTSMYLCASSLTGPLGTEAFFGQGTRLTVV.

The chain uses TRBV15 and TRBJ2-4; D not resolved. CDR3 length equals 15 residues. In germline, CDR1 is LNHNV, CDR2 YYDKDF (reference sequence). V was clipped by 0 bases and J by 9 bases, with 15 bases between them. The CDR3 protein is CATSRDLMTSGIQYF. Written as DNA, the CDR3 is TGTGCCACCAGCAGAGACCTAATGACATCCGGCATTCAGTACTTC.

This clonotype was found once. CDR3 sequence (DNA): TGCAGTGCTAGTGGGACAGGGGCCTCACTCTATGGCTACACCTTC. Protein product: CSASGTGASLYGYTF. The gene calls are TRBV20-1 and TRBJ1-2, with 10 positions matching TRBD1. The V gene end was trimmed by 3 bases and the J gene end by 4 bases; junction bases not matched to a gene: 8. The V gene's germline CDR1 is DFQATT and CDR2 SNEGSKA (reference sequence). CDR3 length: 15 residues.

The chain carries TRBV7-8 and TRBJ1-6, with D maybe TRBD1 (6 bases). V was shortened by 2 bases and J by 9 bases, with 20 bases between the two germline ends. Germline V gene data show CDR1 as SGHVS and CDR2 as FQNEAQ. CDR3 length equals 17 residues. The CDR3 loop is CASSLRVGGGTFSPLHF. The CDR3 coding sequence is TGTGCCAGCAGCTTAAGAGTGGGAGGGGGGACGTTTTCACCCCTCCACTTT.

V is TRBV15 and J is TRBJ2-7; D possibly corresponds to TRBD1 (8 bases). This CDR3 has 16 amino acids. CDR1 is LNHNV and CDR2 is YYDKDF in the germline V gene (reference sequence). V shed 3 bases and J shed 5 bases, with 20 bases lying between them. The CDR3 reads CATSRGGTGLAHEQYF. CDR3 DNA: TGTGCCACCAGCAGGGGGGGGACAGGCCTTGCCCACGAGCAGTACTTC.

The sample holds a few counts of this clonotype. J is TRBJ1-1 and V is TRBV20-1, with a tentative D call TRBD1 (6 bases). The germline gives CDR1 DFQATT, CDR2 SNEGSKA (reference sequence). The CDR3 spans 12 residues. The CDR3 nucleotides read TGCGGGGGCGGCGGATGGAACACTGAAGCTTTCTTT. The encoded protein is CGGGGWNTEAFF.

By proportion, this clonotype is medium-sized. The CDR3 nucleotides are TGTGCCAGCAGCTTAAGTGGTGTCAATGAGCAGTTCTTC. Amino acids: CASSLSGVNEQFF. The chain recombines TRBV11-3 with TRBJ2-1, with D hard to call. Trimming stripped 2 bases from V and 6 bases from J, with 8 bases between. This CDR3 is built from 13 residues. The germline V gene encodes CDR1 SGHNT and CDR2 YENEEA.

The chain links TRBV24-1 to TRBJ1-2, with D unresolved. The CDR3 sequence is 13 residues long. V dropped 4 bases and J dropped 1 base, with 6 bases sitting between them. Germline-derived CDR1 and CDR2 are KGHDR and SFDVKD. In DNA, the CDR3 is TGTGCCACCAGTGAGAACAATAACTATGGCTACACCTTC. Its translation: CATSENNNYGYTF.

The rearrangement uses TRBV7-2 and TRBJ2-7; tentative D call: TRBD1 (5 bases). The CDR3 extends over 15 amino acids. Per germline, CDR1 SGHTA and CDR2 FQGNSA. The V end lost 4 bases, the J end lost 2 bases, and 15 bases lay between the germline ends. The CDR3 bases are TGTGCCAGCAGCTCACGACAGTCGTCGACCTACGAGCAGTACTTC. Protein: CASSSRQSSTYEQYF.

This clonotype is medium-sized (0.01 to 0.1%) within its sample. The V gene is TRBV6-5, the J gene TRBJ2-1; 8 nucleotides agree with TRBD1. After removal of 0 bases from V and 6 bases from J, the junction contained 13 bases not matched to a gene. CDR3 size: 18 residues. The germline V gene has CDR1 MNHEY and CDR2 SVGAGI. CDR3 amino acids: CASSYSGQDIGGLNEQFF. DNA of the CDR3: TGTGCCAGCAGTTACTCGGGACAGGATATCGGGGGCCTCAATGAGCAGTTCTTC.

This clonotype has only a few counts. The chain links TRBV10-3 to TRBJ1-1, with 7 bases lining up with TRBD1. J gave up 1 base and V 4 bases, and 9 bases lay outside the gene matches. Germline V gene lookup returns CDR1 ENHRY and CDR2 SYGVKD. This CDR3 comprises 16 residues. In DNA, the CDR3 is TGTGCCATCAGTGCCCGGGACAGCAACTCGAACACTGAAGCTTTCTTT. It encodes CAISARDSNSNTEAFF.

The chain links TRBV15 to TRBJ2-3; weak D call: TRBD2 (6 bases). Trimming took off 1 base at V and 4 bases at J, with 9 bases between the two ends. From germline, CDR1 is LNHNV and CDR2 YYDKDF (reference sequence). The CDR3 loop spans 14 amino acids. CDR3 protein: CATSRGGAPDTQYF. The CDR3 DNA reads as TGTGCCACCAGCAGAGGCGGGGCCCCAGATACGCAGTATTTT.

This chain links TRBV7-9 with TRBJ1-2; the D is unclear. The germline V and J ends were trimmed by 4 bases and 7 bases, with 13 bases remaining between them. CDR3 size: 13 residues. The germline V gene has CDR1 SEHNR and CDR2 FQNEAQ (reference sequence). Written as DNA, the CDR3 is TGTGCCAGCAGCTCTGCCGGGCCGGCTGGCTACACCTTC. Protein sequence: CASSSAGPAGYTF.

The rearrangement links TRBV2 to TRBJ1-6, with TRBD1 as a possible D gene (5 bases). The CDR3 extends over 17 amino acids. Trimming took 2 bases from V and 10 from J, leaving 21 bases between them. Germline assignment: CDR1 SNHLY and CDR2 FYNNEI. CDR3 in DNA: TGTGCCAGCAGTGAACATCGGCGGGGTGGGGCGGGGTCACCCCTCCACTTT. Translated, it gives CASSEHRRGGAGSPLHF. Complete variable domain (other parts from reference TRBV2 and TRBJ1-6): EPEVTQTPSHQVTQMGQEVILRCVPISNHLYFYWYRQILGQKVEFLVSFYNNEISEKSEIFDDQFSVERPDGSNFTLKIRSTKLEDSAMYFCASSEHRRGGAGSPLHFGNGTRLTVT.

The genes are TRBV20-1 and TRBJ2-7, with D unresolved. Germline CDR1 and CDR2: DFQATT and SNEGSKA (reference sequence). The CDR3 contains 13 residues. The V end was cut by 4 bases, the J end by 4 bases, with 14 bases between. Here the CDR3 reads CSAKGKSSYEQYF. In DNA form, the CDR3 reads TGCAGTGCTAAGGGTAAATCGTCGTACGAGCAGTACTTC.

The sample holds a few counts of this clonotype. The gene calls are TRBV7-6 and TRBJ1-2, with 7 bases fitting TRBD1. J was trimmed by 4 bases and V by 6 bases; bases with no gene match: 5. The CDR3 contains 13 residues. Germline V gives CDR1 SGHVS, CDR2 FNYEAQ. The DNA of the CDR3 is TGTGCCAGCAGTCCGAGGGGGCCCTATGGCTACACCTTC. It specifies CASSPRGPYGYTF.

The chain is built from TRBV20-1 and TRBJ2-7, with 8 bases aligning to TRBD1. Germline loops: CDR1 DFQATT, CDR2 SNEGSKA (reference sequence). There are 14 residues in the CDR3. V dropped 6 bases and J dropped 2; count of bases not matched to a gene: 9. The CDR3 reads CSATAGTGTYEQYF. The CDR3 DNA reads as TGCAGTGCAACAGCCGGGACAGGAACCTACGAGCAGTACTTC.